This TCR beta chain was documented in a study of OX40 agonist ivuxolimab in advanced cancers. Regarding the complete study: Ivuxolimab was an agonistic, fully human IgG2 monoclonal antibody directed against OX40 (CD134), a costimulatory receptor. The paper describes the monotherapy dose-escalation part (N = 52 patients) of the phase I trial of ivuxolimab. Among the approximately 50 dose-escalation patients, around 20 had hepatocellular carcinoma, approximately 15 melanoma, 9 renal cell carcinoma and 9 head and neck cancer. Partial responses occurred in three dose-escalation patients, of whom one had hepatocellular carcinoma and two had cutaneous melanoma. In the dose-escalation cohort, 75% to 90% of patients were male, and the mean age was 60 years with a range of roughly 23 to 79. Intravenous ivuxolimab was administered to patients every 2 weeks at six dose levels: 0.01, 0.1, 0.3, 1.5, 3 and 10 mg/kg. Prior anti-PD-1, anti-PD-L1 or anti-CTLA-4 therapy was permitted, and approximately 39% of dose-escalation patients had received checkpoint inhibitors. The point of sequencing TCRbeta in the periphery was to test whether ivuxolimab changed TCR sequence diversity and drove clonal T-cell expansion. Study-wide conclusions, independent of this receptor: Low levels of normalized T-cell clonal expansion were also seen in some nonresponding patients. The antigen specificity of the peripheral T cells that underwent clonal expansion was not determined. At doses of 0.1 to 3.0 mg/kg, clonal expansion of both CD4+ and CD8+ T cells in blood was seen between baseline and week 6. After ivuxolimab, more expanded clones were found on average in CD8+ T cells than in CD4+ T cells. In partial responders in the 0.1-3.0 mg/kg groups, normalized peripheral clonal expansion was found to be among the lowest, especially among CD8+ T cells.

Comment on this clone: What this receptor recognizes is not known. No base quality information exists; no much larger clone differs at one position.

Between the V and J ends, shortened by 7 bases and 7 bases respectively, the junction contains 21 bases. The CDR3 sequence holds 15 residues, the cysteine and phenylalanine included. Only the CDR3 DNA stays, 45 bases, in frame from base 1. Sequences SGHNT (CDR1) and YYREEE (CDR2) are obtained from the germline V gene (reference sequence). The trial excluded patients who had a history of autoimmune disease or who were on systemic immunosuppression. Peripheral blood for TCR sequencing was collected from all dose cohorts at baseline, on cycle 4 day 1, and on cycle 7 day 1. Samples came from an open-label, multicenter, first-in-human phase I dose-escalation trial of ivuxolimab. Adults with locally advanced or metastatic melanoma, renal cell, hepatocellular, or head and neck squamous cell carcinoma were enrolled in the trial. Before TCR sequencing, CD4+ T cells and CD8+ T cells from peripheral blood were sorted into separate populations.

Genomic DNA was extracted from sorted cells for sequencing of the TCRbeta CDR3 region. The immunoSEQ Assay was used for sequencing of TCRbeta CDR3 regions. TCRdb holds this immuneACCESS table with in-frame rearrangements only. Some clones are missing; in checked studies, unresolved V genes explain under half, and the rest has no known cause. In this sample the table shows 70,000 or so clones, roughly 85% of which occur a single time. The ten largest clones represent under 4.5% of the sample. The sequence is built from TRBV5-4 and TRBJ2-1; the D gene cannot be resolved beyond TRBD1 or TRBD2, each matching 6 bases. Sequences were derived from CD4+ or CD8+ T cells sorted from blood, sampled in a trial of the OX40 agonist ivuxolimab. The clonotype was recovered from an adult with an advanced solid tumor such as melanoma, head and neck, liver or kidney cancer. The CDR3 amino acid sequence is: CASHLGGIPGNEQFF. The nucleotides are TGTGCCAGCCACTTAGGGGGGATCCCTGGGAATGAGCAGTTCTTC.